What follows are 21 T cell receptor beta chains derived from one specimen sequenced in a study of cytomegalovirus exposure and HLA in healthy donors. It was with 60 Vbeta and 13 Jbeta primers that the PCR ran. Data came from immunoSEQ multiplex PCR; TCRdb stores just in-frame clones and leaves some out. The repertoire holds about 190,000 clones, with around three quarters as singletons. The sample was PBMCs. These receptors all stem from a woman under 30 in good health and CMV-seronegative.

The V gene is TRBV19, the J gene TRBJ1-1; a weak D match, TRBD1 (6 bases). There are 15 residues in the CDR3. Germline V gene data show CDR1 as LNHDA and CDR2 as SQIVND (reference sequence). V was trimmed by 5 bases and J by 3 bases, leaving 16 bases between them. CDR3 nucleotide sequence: TGTGCCAGTAGTGGGGCGCGGACAGTTTACACTGAAGCTTTCTTT. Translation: CASSGARTVYTEAFF.

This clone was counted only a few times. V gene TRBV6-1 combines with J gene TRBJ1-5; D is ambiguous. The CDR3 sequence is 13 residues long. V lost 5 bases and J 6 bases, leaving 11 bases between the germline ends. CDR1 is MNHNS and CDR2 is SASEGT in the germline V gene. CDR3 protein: CASSFSSSQPQHF. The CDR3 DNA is TGTGCCAGCAGTTTCAGTTCCAGTCAGCCCCAGCATTTT.

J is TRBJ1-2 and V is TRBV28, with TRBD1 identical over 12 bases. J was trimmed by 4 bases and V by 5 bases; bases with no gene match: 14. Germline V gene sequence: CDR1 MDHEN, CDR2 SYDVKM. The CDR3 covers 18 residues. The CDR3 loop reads CASSPGTGGPLWGYGYTF. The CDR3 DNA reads TGTGCCAGCAGTCCAGGGACAGGGGGCCCCCTATGGGGCTATGGCTACACCTTC.

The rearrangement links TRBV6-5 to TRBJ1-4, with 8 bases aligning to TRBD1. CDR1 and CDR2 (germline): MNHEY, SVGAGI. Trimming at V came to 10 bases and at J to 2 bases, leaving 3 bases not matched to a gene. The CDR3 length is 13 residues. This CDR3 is CATRTGTNEKLFF. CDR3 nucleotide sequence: TGTGCCACCAGGACAGGGACTAATGAAAAACTGTTTTTT.

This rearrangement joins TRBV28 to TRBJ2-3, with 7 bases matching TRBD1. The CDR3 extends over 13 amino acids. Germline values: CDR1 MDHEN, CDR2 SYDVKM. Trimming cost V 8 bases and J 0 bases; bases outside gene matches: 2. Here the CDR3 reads CASGQDSTDTQYF. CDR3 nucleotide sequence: TGTGCCAGCGGACAGGATAGCACAGATACGCAGTATTTT. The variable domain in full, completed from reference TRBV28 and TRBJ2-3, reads DVKVTQSSRYLVKRTGEKVFLECVQDMDHENMFWYRQDPGLGLRLIYFSYDVKMKEKGDIPEGYSVSREKKERFSLILESASTNQTSMYLCASGQDSTDTQYFGPGTRLTVL.

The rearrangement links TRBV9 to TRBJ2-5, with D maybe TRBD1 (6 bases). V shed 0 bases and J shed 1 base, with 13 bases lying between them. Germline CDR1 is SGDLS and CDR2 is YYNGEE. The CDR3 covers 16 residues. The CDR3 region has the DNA TGTGCCAGCAGCGTAGGCGACCGGGACACCCAAGAGACCCAGTACTTC. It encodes CASSVGDRDTQETQYF. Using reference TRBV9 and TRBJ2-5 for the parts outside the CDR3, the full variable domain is DSGVTQTPKHLITATGQRVTLRCSPRSGDLSVYWYQQSLDQGLQFLIQYYNGEERAKGNILERFSAQQFPDLHSELNLSSLELGDSALYFCASSVGDRDTQETQYFGPGTRLLVL.

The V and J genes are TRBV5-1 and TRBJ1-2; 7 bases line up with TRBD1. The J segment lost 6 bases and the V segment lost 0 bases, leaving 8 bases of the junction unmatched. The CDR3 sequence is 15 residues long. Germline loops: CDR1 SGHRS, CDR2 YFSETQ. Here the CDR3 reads CASSLGGGNADGYTF. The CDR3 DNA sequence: TGCGCCAGCAGCTTGGGAGGGGGCAATGCTGATGGCTACACCTTC.

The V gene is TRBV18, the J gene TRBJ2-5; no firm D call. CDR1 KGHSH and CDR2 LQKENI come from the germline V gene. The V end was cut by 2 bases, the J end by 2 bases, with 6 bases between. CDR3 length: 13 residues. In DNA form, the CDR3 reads TGTGCCAGCTCACCAGAGCTACAAGAGACCCAGTACTTC. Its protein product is CASSPELQETQYF.

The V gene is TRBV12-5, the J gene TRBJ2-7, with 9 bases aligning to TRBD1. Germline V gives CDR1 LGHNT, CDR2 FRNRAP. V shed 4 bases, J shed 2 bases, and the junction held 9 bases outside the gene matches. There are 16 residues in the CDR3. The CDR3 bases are TGTGCTAGTGGTTCTTACAGGGGGCTAGTCCCCTACGAGCAGTACTTC. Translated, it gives CASGSYRGLVPYEQYF. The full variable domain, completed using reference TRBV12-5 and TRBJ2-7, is DARVTQTPRHKVTEMGQEVTMRCQPILGHNTVFWYRQTMMQGLELLAYFRNRAPLDDSGMPKDRFSAEMPDATLATLKIQPSEPRDSAVYFCASGSYRGLVPYEQYFGPGTRLTVT.

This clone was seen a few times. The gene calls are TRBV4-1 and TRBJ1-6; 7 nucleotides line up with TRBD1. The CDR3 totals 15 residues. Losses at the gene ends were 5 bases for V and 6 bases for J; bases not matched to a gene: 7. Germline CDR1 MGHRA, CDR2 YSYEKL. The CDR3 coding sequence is TGCGCCAGCAGCTTCCGGGACAGTTTTAATTCACCCCTCCACTTT. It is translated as CASSFRDSFNSPLHF.

The CDR3 loop is CATGQYSYEQYF. CDR3 bases: TGTGCCACGGGACAGTACTCCTACGAGCAGTACTTC. V is TRBV7-9 and J is TRBJ2-7, with 7 bases fitting TRBD1. CDR3 size: 12 residues. The junction had 3 bases not matched to a gene; V was cut back by 10 bases and J by 0 bases. Per the germline V gene, CDR1 is SEHNR and CDR2 is FQNEAQ (reference sequence).

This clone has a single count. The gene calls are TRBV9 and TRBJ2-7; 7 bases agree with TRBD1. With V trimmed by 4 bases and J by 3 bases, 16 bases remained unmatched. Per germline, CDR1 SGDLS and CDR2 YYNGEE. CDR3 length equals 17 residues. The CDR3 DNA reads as TGTGCCAGCAGCCCCGGGACAGCGGCCGGTTACGGCTACGAGCAGTACTTC. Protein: CASSPGTAAGYGYEQYF.

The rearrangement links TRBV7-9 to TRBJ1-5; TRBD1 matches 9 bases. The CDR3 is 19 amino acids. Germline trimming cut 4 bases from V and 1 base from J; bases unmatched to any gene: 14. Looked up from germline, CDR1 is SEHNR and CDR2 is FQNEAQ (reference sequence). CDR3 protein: CASSYPIWDRVESNQPQHF. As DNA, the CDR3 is TGTGCCAGCAGCTACCCCATCTGGGACAGGGTAGAAAGCAATCAGCCCCAGCATTTT.

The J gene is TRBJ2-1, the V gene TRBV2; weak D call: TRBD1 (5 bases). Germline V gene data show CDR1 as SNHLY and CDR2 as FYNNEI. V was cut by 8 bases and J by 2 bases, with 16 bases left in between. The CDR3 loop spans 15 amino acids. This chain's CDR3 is CASGKGQGPYNEQFF. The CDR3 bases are TGTGCCAGCGGGAAAGGACAAGGACCCTACAATGAGCAGTTCTTC.

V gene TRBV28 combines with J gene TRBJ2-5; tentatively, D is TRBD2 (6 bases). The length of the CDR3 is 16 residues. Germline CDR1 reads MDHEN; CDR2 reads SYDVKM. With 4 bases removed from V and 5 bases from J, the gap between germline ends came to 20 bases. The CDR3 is CASSSRNVGGSETQYF. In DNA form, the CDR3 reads TGTGCCAGCAGTTCCCGTAACGTCGGGGGTTCGGAGACCCAGTACTTC.

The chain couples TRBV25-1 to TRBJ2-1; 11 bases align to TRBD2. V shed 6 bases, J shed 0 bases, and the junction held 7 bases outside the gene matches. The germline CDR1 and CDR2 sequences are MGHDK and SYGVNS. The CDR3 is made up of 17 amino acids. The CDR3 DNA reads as TGTGCCAGCAGCCGTCGACTAGCGGGGAACTCCTACAATGAGCAGTTCTTC. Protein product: CASSRRLAGNSYNEQFF.

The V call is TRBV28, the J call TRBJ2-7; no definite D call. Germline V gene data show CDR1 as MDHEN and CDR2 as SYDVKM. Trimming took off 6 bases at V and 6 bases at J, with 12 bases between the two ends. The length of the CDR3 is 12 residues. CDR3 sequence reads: CASSHDMFEQYF. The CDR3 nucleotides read TGTGCCAGCAGCCACGACATGTTCGAGCAGTACTTC.

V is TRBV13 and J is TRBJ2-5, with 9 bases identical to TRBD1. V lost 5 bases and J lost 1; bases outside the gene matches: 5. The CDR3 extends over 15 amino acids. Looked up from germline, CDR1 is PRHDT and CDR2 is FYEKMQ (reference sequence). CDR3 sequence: CASSPYRGPQETQYF. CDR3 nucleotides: TGTGCCAGCAGCCCCTACAGGGGGCCCCAAGAGACCCAGTACTTC.

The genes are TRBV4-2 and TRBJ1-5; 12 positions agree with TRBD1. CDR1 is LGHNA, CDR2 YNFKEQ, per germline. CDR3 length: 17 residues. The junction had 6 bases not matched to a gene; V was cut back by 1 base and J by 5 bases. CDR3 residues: CASSQGGDRGLYQPQHF. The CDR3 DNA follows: TGTGCCAGCAGCCAAGGGGGGGACAGGGGGCTCTATCAGCCCCAGCATTTT.

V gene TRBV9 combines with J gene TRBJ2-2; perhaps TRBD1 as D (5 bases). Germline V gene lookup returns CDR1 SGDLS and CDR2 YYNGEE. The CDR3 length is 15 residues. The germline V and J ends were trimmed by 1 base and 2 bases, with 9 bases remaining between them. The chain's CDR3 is CASSVQGTNTGELFF. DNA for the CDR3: TGTGCCAGCAGCGTACAGGGAACTAACACCGGGGAGCTGTTTTTT.

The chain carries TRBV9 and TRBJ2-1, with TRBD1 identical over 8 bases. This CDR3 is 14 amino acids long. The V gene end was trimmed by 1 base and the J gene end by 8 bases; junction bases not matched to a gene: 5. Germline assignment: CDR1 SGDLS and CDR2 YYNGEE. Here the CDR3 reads CASSVTGGWDEQFF. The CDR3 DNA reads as TGTGCCAGCAGCGTAACAGGGGGTTGGGATGAGCAGTTCTTC.